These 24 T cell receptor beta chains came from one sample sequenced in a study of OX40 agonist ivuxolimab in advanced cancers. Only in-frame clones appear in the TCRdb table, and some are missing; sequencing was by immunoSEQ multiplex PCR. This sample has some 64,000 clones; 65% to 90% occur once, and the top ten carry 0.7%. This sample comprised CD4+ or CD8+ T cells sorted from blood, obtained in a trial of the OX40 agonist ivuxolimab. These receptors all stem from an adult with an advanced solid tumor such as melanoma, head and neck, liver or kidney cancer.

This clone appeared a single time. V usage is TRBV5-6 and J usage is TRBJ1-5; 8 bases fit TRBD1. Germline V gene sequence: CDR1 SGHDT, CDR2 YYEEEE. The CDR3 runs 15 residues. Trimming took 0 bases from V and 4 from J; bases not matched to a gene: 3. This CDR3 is CASSLADRENQPQHF. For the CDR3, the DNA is TGTGCCAGCAGCTTGGCGGACAGGGAGAATCAGCCCCAGCATTTT.

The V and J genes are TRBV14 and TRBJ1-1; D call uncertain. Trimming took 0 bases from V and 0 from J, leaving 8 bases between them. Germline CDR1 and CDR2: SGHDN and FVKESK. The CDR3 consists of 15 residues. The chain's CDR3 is CASSQERLLNTEAFF. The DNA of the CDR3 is TGTGCCAGCAGCCAAGAGCGGTTACTGAACACTGAAGCTTTCTTT.

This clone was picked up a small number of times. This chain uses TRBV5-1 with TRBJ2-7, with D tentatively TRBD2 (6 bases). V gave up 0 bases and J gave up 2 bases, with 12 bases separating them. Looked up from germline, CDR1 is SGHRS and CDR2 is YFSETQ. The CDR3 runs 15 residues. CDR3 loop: CASSLGVSGPYEQYF. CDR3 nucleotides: TGCGCCAGCAGCTTGGGGGTTAGCGGCCCCTACGAGCAGTACTTC.

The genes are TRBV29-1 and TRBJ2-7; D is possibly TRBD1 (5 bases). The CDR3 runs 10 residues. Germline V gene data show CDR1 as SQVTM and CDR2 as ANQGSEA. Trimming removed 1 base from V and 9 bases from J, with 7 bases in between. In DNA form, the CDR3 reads TGCAGCGTTGAAGCTCAGGGGCAGTACTTC. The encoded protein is CSVEAQGQYF.

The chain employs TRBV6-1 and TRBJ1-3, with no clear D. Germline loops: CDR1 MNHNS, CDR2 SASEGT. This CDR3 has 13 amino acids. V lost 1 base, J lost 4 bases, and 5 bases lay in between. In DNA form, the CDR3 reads TGTGCCAGCAGTGAAGTTGTGGGAAACACCATATATTTT. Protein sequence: CASSEVVGNTIYF.

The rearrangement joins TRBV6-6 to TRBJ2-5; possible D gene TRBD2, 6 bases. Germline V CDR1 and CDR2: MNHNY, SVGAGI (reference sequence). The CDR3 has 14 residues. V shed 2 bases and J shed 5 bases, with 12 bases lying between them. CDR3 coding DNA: TGTGCCAGCAGTTACGGCGCGGGGAGGGAGACCCAGTACTTC. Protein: CASSYGAGRETQYF.

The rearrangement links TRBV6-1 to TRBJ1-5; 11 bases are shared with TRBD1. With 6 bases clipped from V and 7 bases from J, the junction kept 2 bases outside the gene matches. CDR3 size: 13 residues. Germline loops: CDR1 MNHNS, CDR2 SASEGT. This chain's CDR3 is CASRGQGAQPQHF. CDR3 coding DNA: TGTGCCAGCAGAGGACAGGGGGCCCAGCCCCAGCATTTT.

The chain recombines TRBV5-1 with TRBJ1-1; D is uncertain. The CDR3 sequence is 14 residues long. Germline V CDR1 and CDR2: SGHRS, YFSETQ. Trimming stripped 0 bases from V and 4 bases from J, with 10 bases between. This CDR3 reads CASSLVGSGTEAFF. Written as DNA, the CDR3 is TGCGCCAGCAGCTTGGTAGGGTCGGGCACTGAAGCTTTCTTT.

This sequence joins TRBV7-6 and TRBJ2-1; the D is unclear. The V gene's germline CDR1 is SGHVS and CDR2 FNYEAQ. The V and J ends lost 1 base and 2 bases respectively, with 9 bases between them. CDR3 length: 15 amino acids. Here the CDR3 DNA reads TGTGCCAGCAGCTTAGGAAGCCCCGCCTACAATGAGCAGTTCTTC. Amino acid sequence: CASSLGSPAYNEQFF.

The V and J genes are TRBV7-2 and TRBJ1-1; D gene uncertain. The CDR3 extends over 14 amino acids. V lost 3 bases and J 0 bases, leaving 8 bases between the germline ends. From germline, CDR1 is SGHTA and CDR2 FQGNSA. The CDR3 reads CASSFWGMNTEAFF. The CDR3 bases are TGTGCCAGCAGCTTTTGGGGTATGAACACTGAAGCTTTCTTT.

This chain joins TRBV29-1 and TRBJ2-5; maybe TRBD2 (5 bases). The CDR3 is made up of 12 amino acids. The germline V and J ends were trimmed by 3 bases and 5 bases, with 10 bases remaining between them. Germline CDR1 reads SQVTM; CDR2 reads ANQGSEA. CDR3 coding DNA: TGCAGCGTTGATCGGGGAACCGAGACCCAGTACTTC. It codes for CSVDRGTETQYF.

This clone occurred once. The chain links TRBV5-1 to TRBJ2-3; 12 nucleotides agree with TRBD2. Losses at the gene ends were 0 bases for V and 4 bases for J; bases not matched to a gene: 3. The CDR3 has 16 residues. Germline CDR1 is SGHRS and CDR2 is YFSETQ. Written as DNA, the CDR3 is TGCGCCAGCAGCTTGGGACTAGCGGGGGCATCAGATACGCAGTATTTT. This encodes CASSLGLAGASDTQYF. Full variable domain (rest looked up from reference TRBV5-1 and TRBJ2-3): KAGVTQTPRYLIKTRGQQVTLSCSPISGHRSVSWYQQTPGQGLQFLFEYFSETQRNKGNFPGRFSGRQFSNSRSEMNVSTLELGDSALYLCASSLGLAGASDTQYFGPGTRLTVL.

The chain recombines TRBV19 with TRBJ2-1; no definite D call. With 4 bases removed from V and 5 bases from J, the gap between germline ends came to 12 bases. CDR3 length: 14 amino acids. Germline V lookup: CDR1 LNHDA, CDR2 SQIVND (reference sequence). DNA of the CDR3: TGTGCCAGTAGTACCTCTTGGGCGCACAATGAGCAGTTCTTC. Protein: CASSTSWAHNEQFF.

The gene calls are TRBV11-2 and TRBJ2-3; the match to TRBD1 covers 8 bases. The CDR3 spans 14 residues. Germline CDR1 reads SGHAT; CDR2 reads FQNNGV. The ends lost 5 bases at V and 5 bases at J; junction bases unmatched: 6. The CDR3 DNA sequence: TGTGCCAGCAGCCCCCGGACAGGGAAAGATACGCAGTATTTT. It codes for CASSPRTGKDTQYF.

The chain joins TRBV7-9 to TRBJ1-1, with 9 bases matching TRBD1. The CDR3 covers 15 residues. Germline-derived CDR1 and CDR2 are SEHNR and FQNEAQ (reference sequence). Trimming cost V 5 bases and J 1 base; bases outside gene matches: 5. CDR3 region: CASSQRQGGNTEAFF. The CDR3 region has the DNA TGTGCCAGCAGCCAAAGACAGGGGGGGAACACTGAAGCTTTCTTT.

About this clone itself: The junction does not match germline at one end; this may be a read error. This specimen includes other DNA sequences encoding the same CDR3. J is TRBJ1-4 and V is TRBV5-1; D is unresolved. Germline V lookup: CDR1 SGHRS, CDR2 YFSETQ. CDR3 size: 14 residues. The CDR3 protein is CASSFLATNEKLFF. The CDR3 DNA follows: TGCGCCAGCAGCTTCTTAGCAACTAATGAAAAGCTGTTTTTT.

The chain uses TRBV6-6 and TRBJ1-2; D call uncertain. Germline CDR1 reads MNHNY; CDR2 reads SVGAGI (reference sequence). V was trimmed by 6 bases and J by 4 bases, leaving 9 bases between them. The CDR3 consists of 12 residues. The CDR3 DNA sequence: TGTGCCAGCAGACTGAGCTTCTATGGCTACACCTTC. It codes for CASRLSFYGYTF.

The CDR3, as DNA: TGCGCCAGCAGCCAGGGGGGGAGCGTTAACTATGGCTACACCTTC. This gives the protein CASSQGGSVNYGYTF. The rearrangement joins TRBV5-1 to TRBJ1-2; 7 bases align to TRBD1. Germline values: CDR1 SGHRS, CDR2 YFSETQ. The CDR3 extends over 15 amino acids. After removal of 4 bases from V and 1 base from J, the junction contained 7 bases not matched to a gene.

The CDR3 here is CASSEWSDNEQFF. In DNA, the CDR3 is TGCGCCAGCAGTGAGTGGAGTGACAATGAGCAGTTCTTC. The gene calls are TRBV10-1 and TRBJ2-1; D unresolved. Germline assignment: CDR1 WNHNN and CDR2 SYGVQD (reference sequence). Between the trimmed V and J ends, which lost 1 base and 5 bases, there was a span of 6 bases. This CDR3 is built from 13 residues.

The CDR3 is CASSYSQRTDLNLKMTDSPLHF. As DNA, the CDR3 is TGTGCCAGCAGTTATTCCCAAAGGACAGATCTAAACCTTAAGATGACGGATTCACCCCTCCACTTT. The rearrangement links TRBV6-9 to TRBJ1-6; a possible D gene is TRBD1 (6 bases). V lost 0 bases, J lost 8 bases, and 32 bases lay in between. The CDR3 is 22 amino acids. Germline V gene data show CDR1 as MNHGY and CDR2 as SVAAGI.

The CDR3 bases are TGTGCCAGCGTTGAAGGGTACACCATATATTTT. It translates to CASVEGYTIYF. The chain couples TRBV6-5 to TRBJ1-3; D is ambiguous. The CDR3 contains 11 residues. The germline V gene encodes CDR1 MNHEY and CDR2 SVGAGI. The V and J ends lost 8 bases and 8 bases respectively, with 10 bases between them.

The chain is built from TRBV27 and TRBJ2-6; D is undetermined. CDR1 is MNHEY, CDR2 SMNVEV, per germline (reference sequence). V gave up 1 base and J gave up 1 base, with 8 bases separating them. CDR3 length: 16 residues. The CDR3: CASSLWLSSGANVLTF. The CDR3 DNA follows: TGTGCCAGCAGTTTATGGTTGTCTTCTGGGGCCAACGTCCTGACTTTC.

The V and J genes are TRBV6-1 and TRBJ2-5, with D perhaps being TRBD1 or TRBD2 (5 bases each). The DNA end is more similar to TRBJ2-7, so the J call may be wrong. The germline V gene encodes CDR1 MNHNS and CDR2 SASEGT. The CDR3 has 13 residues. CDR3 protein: CAARGRTPYEQYF. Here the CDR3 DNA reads TGTGCCGCTCGGGGACGCACCCCCTACGAGCAGTACTTC.

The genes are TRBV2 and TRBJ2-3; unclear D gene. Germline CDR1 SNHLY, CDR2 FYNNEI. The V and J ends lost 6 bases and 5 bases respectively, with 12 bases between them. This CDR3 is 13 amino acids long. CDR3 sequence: CASSPRLGDTQYF. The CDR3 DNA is TGTGCCAGCAGCCCAAGACTCGGAGATACGCAGTATTTT.